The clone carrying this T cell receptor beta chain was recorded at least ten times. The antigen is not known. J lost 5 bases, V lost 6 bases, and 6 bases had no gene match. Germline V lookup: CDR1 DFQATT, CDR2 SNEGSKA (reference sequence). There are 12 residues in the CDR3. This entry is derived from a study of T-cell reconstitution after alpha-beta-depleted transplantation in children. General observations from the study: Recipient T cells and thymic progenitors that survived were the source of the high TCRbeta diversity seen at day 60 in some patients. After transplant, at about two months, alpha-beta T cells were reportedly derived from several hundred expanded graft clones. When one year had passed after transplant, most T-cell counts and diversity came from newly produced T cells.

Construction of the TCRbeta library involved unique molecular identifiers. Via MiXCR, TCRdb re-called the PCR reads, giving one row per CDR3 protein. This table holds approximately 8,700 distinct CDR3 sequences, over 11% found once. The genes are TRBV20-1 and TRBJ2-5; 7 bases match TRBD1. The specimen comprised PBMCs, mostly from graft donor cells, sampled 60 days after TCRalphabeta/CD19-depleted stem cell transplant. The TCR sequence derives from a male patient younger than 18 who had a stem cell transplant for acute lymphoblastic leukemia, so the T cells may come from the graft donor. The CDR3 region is CSAIRGRETQYF. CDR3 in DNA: TGCAGTGCCATAAGGGGGCGGGAGACCCAGTACTTC.